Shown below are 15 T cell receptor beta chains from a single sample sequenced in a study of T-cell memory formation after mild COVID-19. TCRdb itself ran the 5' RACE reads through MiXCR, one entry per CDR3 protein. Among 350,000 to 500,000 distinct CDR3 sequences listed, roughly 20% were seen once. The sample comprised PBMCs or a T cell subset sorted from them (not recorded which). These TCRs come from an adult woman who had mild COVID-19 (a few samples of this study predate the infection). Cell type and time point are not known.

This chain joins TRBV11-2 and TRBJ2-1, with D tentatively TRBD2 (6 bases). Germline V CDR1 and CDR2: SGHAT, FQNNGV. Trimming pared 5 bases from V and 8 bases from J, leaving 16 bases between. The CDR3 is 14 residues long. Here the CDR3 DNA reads TGTGCCAGCAGCCCTAGGGAGGTAGTCCATGAGCAGTTCTTC. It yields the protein CASSPREVVHEQFF. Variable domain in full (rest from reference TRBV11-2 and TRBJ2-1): EAGVAQSPRYKIIEKRQSVAFWCNPISGHATLYWYQQILGQGPKLLIQFQNNGVVDDSQLPKDRFSAERLKGVDSTLKIQPAKLEDSAVYLCASSPREVVHEQFFGPGTRLTVL.

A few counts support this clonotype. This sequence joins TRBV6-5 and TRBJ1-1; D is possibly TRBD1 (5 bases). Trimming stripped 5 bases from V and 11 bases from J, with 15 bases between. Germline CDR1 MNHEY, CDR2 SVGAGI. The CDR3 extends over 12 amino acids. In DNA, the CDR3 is TGTGCCAGCAGTCGGAGCGGGGCAGGGGCTTTCTTT. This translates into CASSRSGAGAFF.

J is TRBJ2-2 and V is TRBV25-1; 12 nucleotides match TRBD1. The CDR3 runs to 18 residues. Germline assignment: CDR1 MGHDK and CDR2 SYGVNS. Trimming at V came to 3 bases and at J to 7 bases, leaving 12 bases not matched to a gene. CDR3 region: CASSDAGTGGAWNGELFF. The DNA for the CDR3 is TGTGCCAGCAGTGACGCCGGGACAGGGGGCGCTTGGAACGGGGAGCTGTTTTTT.

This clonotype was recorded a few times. The CDR3 nucleotides are TGTGCCACCAGTGTAGCGGGGGGGCCGGGTGAGCAGTTCTTC. Translation: CATSVAGGPGEQFF. The chain is built from TRBV24-1 and TRBJ2-1, with 11 bases that match TRBD2. J lost 9 bases, V lost 5 bases, and 5 bases had no gene match. Germline assignment: CDR1 KGHDR and CDR2 SFDVKD. This CDR3 has 14 residues.

CDR3 DNA sequence: TGTGCCAGCAGCAAACCAGGGGGGCTGCCCCTCCACTTT. As protein: CASSKPGGLPLHF. The chain recombines TRBV7-2 with TRBJ1-6; 7 bases agree with TRBD1. The J segment lost 13 bases and the V segment lost 5 bases, leaving 8 bases of the junction unmatched. The CDR3 runs to 13 residues. CDR1 is SGHTA, CDR2 FQGNSA, per germline.

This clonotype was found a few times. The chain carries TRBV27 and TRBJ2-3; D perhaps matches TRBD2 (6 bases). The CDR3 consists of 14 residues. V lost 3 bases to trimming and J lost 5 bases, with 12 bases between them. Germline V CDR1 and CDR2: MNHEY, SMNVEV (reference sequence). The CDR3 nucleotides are TGTGCCAGCAGTTTGGTGGGGGGTTTAGATACGCAGTATTTT. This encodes CASSLVGGLDTQYF.

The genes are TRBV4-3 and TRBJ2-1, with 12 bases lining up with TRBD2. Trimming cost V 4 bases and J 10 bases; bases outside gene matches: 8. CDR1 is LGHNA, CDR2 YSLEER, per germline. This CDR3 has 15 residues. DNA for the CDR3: TGCGCCAGCAGCCCGCGGACTAGCGGGACCGGAGAGCAGTTCTTC. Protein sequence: CASSPRTSGTGEQFF.

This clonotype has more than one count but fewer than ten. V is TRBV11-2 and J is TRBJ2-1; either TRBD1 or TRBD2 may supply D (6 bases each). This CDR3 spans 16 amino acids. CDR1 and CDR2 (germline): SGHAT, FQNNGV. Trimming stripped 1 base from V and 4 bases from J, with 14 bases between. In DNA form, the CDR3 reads TGTGCCAGCAGCTTAGCGGGGGCGAAGGGTTACAATGAGCAGTTCTTC. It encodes CASSLAGAKGYNEQFF.

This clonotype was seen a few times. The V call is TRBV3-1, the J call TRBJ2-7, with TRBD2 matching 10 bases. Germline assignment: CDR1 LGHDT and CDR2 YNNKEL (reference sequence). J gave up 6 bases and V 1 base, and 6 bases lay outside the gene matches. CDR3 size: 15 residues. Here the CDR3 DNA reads TGTGCCAGCAGCCAAGGCCGGACTAGCGGACCCGAGCAGTACTTC. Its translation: CASSQGRTSGPEQYF.

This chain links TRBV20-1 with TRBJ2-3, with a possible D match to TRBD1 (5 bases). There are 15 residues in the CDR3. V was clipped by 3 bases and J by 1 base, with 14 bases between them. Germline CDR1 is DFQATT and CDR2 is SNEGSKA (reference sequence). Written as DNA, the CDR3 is TGCAGTGCTAGTGCCGGTGGGGCGGGCACAGATACGCAGTATTTT. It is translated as CSASAGGAGTDTQYF.

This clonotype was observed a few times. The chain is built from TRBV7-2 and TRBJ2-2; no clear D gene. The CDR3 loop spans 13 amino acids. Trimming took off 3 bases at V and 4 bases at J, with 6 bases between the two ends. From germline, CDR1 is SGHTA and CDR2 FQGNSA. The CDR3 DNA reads TGTGCCAGCAGCTTTTCGGTCACCGGGGAGCTGTTTTTT. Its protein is CASSFSVTGELFF.

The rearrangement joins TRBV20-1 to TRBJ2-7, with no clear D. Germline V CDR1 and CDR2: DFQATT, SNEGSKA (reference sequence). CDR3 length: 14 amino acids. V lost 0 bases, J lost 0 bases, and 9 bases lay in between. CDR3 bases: TGCAGTGCTAGAGAACCCGACAACTCCTACGAGCAGTACTTC. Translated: CSAREPDNSYEQYF.

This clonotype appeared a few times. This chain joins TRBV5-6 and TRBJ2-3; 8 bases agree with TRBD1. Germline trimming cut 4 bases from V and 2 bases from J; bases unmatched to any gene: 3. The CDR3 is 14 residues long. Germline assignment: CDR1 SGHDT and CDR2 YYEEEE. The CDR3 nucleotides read TGTGCCAGCAGCATGGACAGGGCCACAGATACGCAGTATTTT. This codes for CASSMDRATDTQYF.

The CDR3 sequence is CASSLLGRTYNEQFF. In DNA form, the CDR3 reads TGTGCCAGCAGCTTGTTGGGTCGAACCTACAATGAGCAGTTCTTC. The chain combines TRBV7-9 with TRBJ2-1; D ambiguous. Trimming took 3 bases from V and 2 from J, leaving 11 bases between them. The CDR3 is 15 amino acids. The germline V gene has CDR1 SEHNR and CDR2 FQNEAQ (reference sequence).

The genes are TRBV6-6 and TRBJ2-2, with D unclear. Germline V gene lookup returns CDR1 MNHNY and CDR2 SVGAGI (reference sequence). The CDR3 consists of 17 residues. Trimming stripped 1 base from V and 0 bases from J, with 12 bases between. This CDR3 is CASSYYGLATNTGELFF. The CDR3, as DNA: TGTGCCAGCAGTTACTACGGGCTCGCGACGAACACCGGGGAGCTGTTTTTT.